This entry lists 30 T cell receptor beta chains sequenced from one sample in a study of T cell changes during pregnancy in multiple sclerosis. Clones were read by immunoSEQ multiplex PCR, and TCRdb kept only the in-frame ones, dropping some. The data contain tens of thousands of clones, roughly 90% of them singletons. This material consisted of CD8+ T cells from peripheral blood mononuclear cells, taken after pregnancy. These receptors all stem from a female donor with multiple sclerosis, enrolled in a pregnancy study.

The chain uses TRBV15 and TRBJ2-2, with 7 bases fitting TRBD1. V was clipped by 3 bases and J by 5 bases; unmatched bases: 3. The V gene's germline CDR1 is LNHNV and CDR2 YYDKDF (reference sequence). The CDR3 totals 14 residues. CDR3 nucleotide sequence: TGTGCCACCAGCAGGGACAGGCAGACCGGGGAGCTGTTTTTT. It yields the protein CATSRDRQTGELFF.

The genes are TRBV15 and TRBJ2-2, with TRBD1 as a possible D gene (6 bases). The ends were cut back, 7 bases at V and 0 bases at J, with 9 bases in the middle. Per the germline V gene, CDR1 is LNHNV and CDR2 is YYDKDF (reference sequence). The CDR3 sequence is 14 residues long. The CDR3 loop reads CATMDSPNTGELFF. The DNA for the CDR3 is TGTGCCACCATGGACAGCCCGAACACCGGGGAGCTGTTTTTT.

The chain is built from TRBV6-5 and TRBJ2-5; 10 nucleotides agree with TRBD2. The DNA end lines up better with TRBJ2-7; the J call may be wrong. The germline V gene encodes CDR1 MNHEY and CDR2 SVGAGI. This CDR3 comprises 14 residues. CDR3 residues: CASSLLAGYDEQYF. CDR3 nucleotides: TGTGCCAGCAGCCTACTAGCGGGGTACGACGAGCAGTACTTC.

This chain uses TRBV7-3 with TRBJ1-2; possible D gene TRBD1, 6 bases. The CDR3 is made up of 12 amino acids. Trimming stripped 2 bases from V and 9 bases from J, with 10 bases between. Germline V gene lookup returns CDR1 SGHTA and CDR2 FQGTGA. The CDR3 here is CASSLQGSSYTF. DNA of the CDR3: TGTGCCAGCAGCTTACAGGGGTCGAGCTACACCTTC.

V is TRBV5-6 and J is TRBJ2-5, with D possibly being TRBD1 (6 bases). The J call is in doubt because the DNA end fits TRBJ2-7 better. The CDR3 sequence is 18 residues long. Germline-derived CDR1 and CDR2 are SGHDT and YYEEEE. The CDR3: CASSLGALEDSYSYEQYF. The CDR3 DNA sequence: TGTGCCAGCAGCTTGGGAGCGTTAGAGGACAGCTACTCCTACGAGCAGTACTTC.

The chain employs TRBV7-9 and TRBJ1-4, with TRBD1 as a possible D gene (6 bases). The CDR3 consists of 15 residues. With 2 bases removed from V and 8 bases from J, the gap between germline ends came to 15 bases. Germline lookup yields CDR1 SEHNR and CDR2 FQNEAQ (reference sequence). This CDR3 reads CASSLPLGALEKLFF. CDR3 coding DNA: TGTGCCAGCAGCTTACCGCTGGGGGCTCTGGAAAAACTGTTTTTT.

The chain uses TRBV6-1 and TRBJ1-1; 9 nucleotides align to TRBD1. The CDR3 covers 14 residues. V trimming: 2 bases; J trimming: 8 bases; junction bases outside the gene matches: 6. Germline CDR1 is MNHNS and CDR2 is SASEGT. CDR3 protein: CASSEWTGDFEAFF. Written as DNA, the CDR3 is TGTGCCAGCAGTGAATGGACAGGGGACTTCGAAGCTTTCTTT.

The gene calls are TRBV9 and TRBJ1-4; 8 positions agree with TRBD1. The CDR3 contains 16 residues. After removal of 4 bases from V and 3 bases from J, the junction contained 8 bases not matched to a gene. The germline CDR1 and CDR2 sequences are SGDLS and YYNGEE. In DNA, the CDR3 is TGTGCCAGCAGCCCTCCCGGACAGGGAGCTAATGAAAAACTGTTTTTT. It encodes CASSPPGQGANEKLFF.

This chain joins TRBV9 and TRBJ1-2; D uncertain. V was cut by 0 bases and J by 13 bases, with 10 bases left in between. CDR1 and CDR2 (germline): SGDLS, YYNGEE. The CDR3 has 11 amino acids. The DNA for the CDR3 is TGTGCCAGCAGCGTAGAGCGGGTGTTCACCTTC. It codes for CASSVERVFTF.

V is TRBV6-5 and J is TRBJ2-2, with a possible D match to TRBD2 (6 bases). The CDR3 has 14 amino acids. The V end lost 7 bases, the J end lost 4 bases, and 13 bases lay between the germline ends. Germline V CDR1 and CDR2: MNHEY, SVGAGI. As DNA, the CDR3 is TGTGCCAGCACTCAACTAGCCACCACCGGGGAGCTGTTTTTT. Its translation is CASTQLATTGELFF.

The J gene is TRBJ1-2, the V gene TRBV4-2, with a possible D match to TRBD1 (5 bases). The germline V gene encodes CDR1 LGHNA and CDR2 YNFKEQ. V was cut by 1 base and J by 8 bases, with 14 bases left in between. This CDR3 is 14 amino acids long. The CDR3 bases are TGTGCCAGCAGCCAAGGGGCAGGGATGGGCGGCTACACCTTC. It translates to CASSQGAGMGGYTF.

The chain joins TRBV5-1 to TRBJ2-3; tentatively, D is TRBD1 (5 bases). V was pared by 1 base and J by 4 bases, with 13 bases between. The germline CDR1 and CDR2 sequences are SGHRS and YFSETQ. The CDR3 extends over 15 amino acids. The CDR3 is CASSLRGQEADTQYF. The CDR3 bases are TGCGCCAGCAGCTTGAGGGGTCAAGAAGCAGATACGCAGTATTTT.

This clone has only one observation. The chain has TRBV4-2 and TRBJ2-7; tentatively, D is TRBD2 (5 bases). The CDR3 extends over 15 amino acids. CDR1 is LGHNA, CDR2 YNFKEQ, per germline. Trimming took off 0 bases at V and 1 base at J, with 10 bases between the two ends. For the CDR3, the DNA is TGTGCCAGCAGCCAAGAGGAGGTGGGGTCCTACGAGCAGTACTTC. It yields the protein CASSQEEVGSYEQYF.

The chain joins TRBV9 to TRBJ2-5, with 8 bases that match TRBD2. Trimming cost V 0 bases and J 5 bases; bases outside gene matches: 6. The CDR3 covers 15 residues. CDR1 is SGDLS, CDR2 YYNGEE, per germline. The CDR3 DNA is TGTGCCAGCAGCGTAGCGGGGGGGCCGGGTGAGACCCAGTACTTC. Encoded protein: CASSVAGGPGETQYF.

This chain connects TRBV19 to TRBJ2-7; the D gene is possibly TRBD1 (5 bases). Germline lookup yields CDR1 LNHDA and CDR2 SQIVND (reference sequence). Trimming left V 9 bases short and J 1 base short, with 13 bases between. The CDR3 has 13 residues. CDR3 DNA: TGTGCCAGCAGTCCAGGGCTTTCCTACGAGCAGTACTTC. Translating gives CASSPGLSYEQYF.

The rearrangement uses TRBV18 and TRBJ1-1; 7 bases are a match to TRBD1. From germline, CDR1 is KGHSH and CDR2 LQKENI. The CDR3 loop spans 18 amino acids. The trim removed 3 bases at V and 2 bases at J, leaving 15 bases unmatched. CDR3 nucleotide sequence: TGTGCCAGCTCACCCTTAGTTGAGACAGGGATTTTTAACACTGAAGCTTTCTTT. Residues: CASSPLVETGIFNTEAFF.

V gene TRBV6-5 combines with J gene TRBJ1-2; D is undetermined. The germline V gene encodes CDR1 MNHEY and CDR2 SVGAGI. V was clipped by 0 bases and J by 2 bases, with 13 bases between them. CDR3 size: 16 residues. CDR3 bases: TGTGCCAGCAGTTACTCTGTGGGCAATTTGAACTATGGCTACACCTTC. This gives the protein CASSYSVGNLNYGYTF.

The V and J genes are TRBV7-2 and TRBJ1-2; D not certain. The V end was cut by 3 bases, the J end by 6 bases, with 8 bases between. This CDR3 spans 12 amino acids. The germline CDR1 and CDR2 sequences are SGHTA and FQGNSA. As DNA, the CDR3 is TGTGCCAGCAGCTTGCCCTCGGATGGCTACACCTTC. This sequence encodes CASSLPSDGYTF.

The J gene is TRBJ2-7, the V gene TRBV5-1, with 9 bases lining up with TRBD1. V shed 4 bases, J shed 3 bases, and the junction held 14 bases outside the gene matches. CDR1 SGHRS and CDR2 YFSETQ come from the germline V gene. The CDR3 contains 17 residues. The CDR3 loop is CASSRARDRVWDYEQYF. The DNA for the CDR3 is TGCGCCAGCAGCCGGGCCCGGGACAGGGTGTGGGACTACGAGCAGTACTTC.

The chain couples TRBV7-9 to TRBJ2-7, with 11 bases fitting TRBD1. The trim removed 5 bases at V and 3 bases at J, leaving 6 bases unmatched. The length of the CDR3 is 15 residues. CDR1 and CDR2 (germline): SEHNR, FQNEAQ (reference sequence). This CDR3 is CASSLGQGVYYEQYF. The CDR3 DNA sequence: TGTGCCAGCAGCCTGGGACAGGGGGTATACTACGAGCAGTACTTC.

This clone showed up just once. This chain links TRBV4-3 with TRBJ2-5; maybe TRBD1 (6 bases). This CDR3 has 14 residues. V lost 0 bases and J lost 5, with 10 bases in between. Germline-derived CDR1 and CDR2 are LGHNA and YSLEER. The CDR3 here is CASSQDRGWETQYF. The CDR3 DNA sequence: TGCGCCAGCAGCCAAGACAGGGGCTGGGAGACCCAGTACTTC.

V and J are TRBV7-3 and TRBJ1-1; D remains ambiguous. The CDR3 is made up of 14 amino acids. V was pared by 3 bases and J by 1 base, with 9 bases between. Per the germline V gene, CDR1 is SGHTA and CDR2 is FQGTGA. The CDR3 DNA follows: TGTGCCAGCAGCTTGATTGGCGGGAACACTGAAGCTTTCTTT. Translated: CASSLIGGNTEAFF.

This clone was found once. The CDR3 reads CASSGTSGADTQYF. In DNA form, the CDR3 reads TGTGCCAGCAGTGGGACTAGCGGGGCAGATACGCAGTATTTT. The rearrangement links TRBV6-4 to TRBJ2-3, with 12 bases aligning to TRBD2. Germline V gives CDR1 MRHNA, CDR2 SNTAGT. The ends lost 4 bases at V and 4 bases at J; junction bases unmatched: 0. The CDR3 has 14 residues.

The rearrangement uses TRBV2 and TRBJ2-7; tentative D call: TRBD2 (6 bases). The CDR3 has 16 amino acids. Germline-derived CDR1 and CDR2 are SNHLY and FYNNEI. Trimming left V 4 bases short and J 3 bases short, with 19 bases between. The CDR3 DNA reads TGTGCCAGCAGTGGGCGGGACTCCTACTTGTACTACGAGCAGTACTTC. The encoded protein is CASSGRDSYLYYEQYF.

In DNA form, the CDR3 reads TGTGCCAGCAGTGTGCCCAGGGGGCGGGAGTTAGGCGGGGAGCTGTTTTTT. Protein: CASSVPRGRELGGELFF. This rearrangement joins TRBV6-4 to TRBJ2-2, with D perhaps matching TRBD1 (8 bases). The germline gives CDR1 MRHNA, CDR2 SNTAGT. V lost 4 bases and J lost 7, with 22 bases in between. The CDR3 sequence is 17 residues long.

The V gene is TRBV7-9, the J gene TRBJ2-1; possible D gene TRBD2, 5 bases. Germline-derived CDR1 and CDR2 are SEHNR and FQNEAQ (reference sequence). Trimming left V 3 bases short and J 9 bases short, with 15 bases between. This CDR3 spans 14 amino acids. The CDR3 spells CASSFHDLAFEQFF. In DNA form, the CDR3 reads TGTGCCAGCAGCTTTCACGATCTAGCTTTTGAGCAGTTCTTC.

The J gene is TRBJ2-5, the V gene TRBV9, with D possibly TRBD2 on 6 matching bases. The CDR3 has 12 residues. V was cut by 0 bases and J by 7 bases, with 7 bases left in between. The germline gives CDR1 SGDLS, CDR2 YYNGEE. The CDR3 DNA reads as TGTGCCAGCAGCGTAGTGGAGGGGACCCAGTACTTC. Its translation: CASSVVEGTQYF.

V gene TRBV5-5 combines with J gene TRBJ2-7, with 9 nucleotides matching TRBD1. V gave up 4 bases and J gave up 4 bases; unmatched junction bases: 12. The CDR3 spans 16 residues. Germline loops: CDR1 SGHKS, CDR2 YYEKEE (reference sequence). CDR3 nucleotide sequence: TGTGCCAGCAGCACTGAAATACAGGGGGCGAATTACGAGCAGTACTTC. Translating it yields CASSTEIQGANYEQYF.

The rearrangement links TRBV19 to TRBJ2-7, with D unclear. Per germline, CDR1 LNHDA and CDR2 SQIVND (reference sequence). V lost 3 bases, J lost 6 bases, and 15 bases lay in between. The CDR3 spans 14 residues. This CDR3 is CASSIGQVYREQYF. CDR3 DNA: TGTGCCAGTAGTATTGGCCAGGTCTATCGCGAGCAGTACTTC.

The chain carries TRBV9 and TRBJ2-2; 9 positions match TRBD1. Trimming cost V 2 bases and J 11 bases; bases outside gene matches: 19. The V gene's germline CDR1 is SGDLS and CDR2 YYNGEE. This CDR3 is 18 amino acids long. The CDR3 loop is CASSVRGQGGASGGELFF. The CDR3 nucleotides read TGTGCCAGCAGCGTTAGGGGACAGGGTGGAGCCTCGGGCGGAGAGCTGTTTTTT. Looking up the rest from reference TRBV9 and TRBJ2-2 gives the full variable domain: DSGVTQTPKHLITATGQRVTLRCSPRSGDLSVYWYQQSLDQGLQFLIQYYNGEERAKGNILERFSAQQFPDLHSELNLSSLELGDSALYFCASSVRGQGGASGGELFFGEGSRLTVL.